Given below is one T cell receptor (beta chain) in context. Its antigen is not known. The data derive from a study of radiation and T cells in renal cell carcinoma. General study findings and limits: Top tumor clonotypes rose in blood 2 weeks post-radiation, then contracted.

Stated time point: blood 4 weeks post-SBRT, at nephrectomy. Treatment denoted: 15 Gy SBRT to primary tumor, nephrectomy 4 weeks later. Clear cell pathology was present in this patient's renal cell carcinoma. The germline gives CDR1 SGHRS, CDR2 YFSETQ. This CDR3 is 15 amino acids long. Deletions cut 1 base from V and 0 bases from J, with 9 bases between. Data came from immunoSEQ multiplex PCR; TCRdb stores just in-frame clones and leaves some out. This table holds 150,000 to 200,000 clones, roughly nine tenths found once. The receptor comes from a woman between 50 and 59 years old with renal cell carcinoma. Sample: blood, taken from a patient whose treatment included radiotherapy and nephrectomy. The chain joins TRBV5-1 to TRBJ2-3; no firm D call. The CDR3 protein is CASSLTTTSTDTQYF. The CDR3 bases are TGCGCCAGCAGCTTGACTACTACTAGCACAGATACGCAGTATTTT. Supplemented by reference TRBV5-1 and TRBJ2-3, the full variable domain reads KAGVTQTPRYLIKTRGQQVTLSCSPISGHRSVSWYQQTPGQGLQFLFEYFSETQRNKGNFPGRFSGRQFSNSRSEMNVSTLELGDSALYLCASSLTTTSTDTQYFGPGTRLTVL.